Following are 21 T cell receptor beta chains from one sample sequenced in a study of T cell changes during pregnancy in multiple sclerosis. TCRdb keeps only in-frame clones here, not all; method: immunoSEQ multiplex PCR. The sample holds 35,000 to 40,000 clones, roughly 94% seen once. The material sequenced was CD4+ T cells from peripheral blood mononuclear cells, taken in the third trimester of pregnancy. The origin of the receptors is a female donor with multiple sclerosis, enrolled in a pregnancy study.

This clone was seen a single time. V usage is TRBV19 and J usage is TRBJ2-3, with 7 positions matching TRBD2. Germline-derived CDR1 and CDR2 are LNHDA and SQIVND (reference sequence). The CDR3 spans 13 residues. After removal of 4 bases from V and 7 bases from J, the junction contained 5 bases not matched to a gene. The CDR3 DNA sequence: TGTGCCAGTAGTAGCGGGAGACTAAATACGCAGTATTTT. Translating it yields CASSSGRLNTQYF.

The chain employs TRBV28 and TRBJ2-1; 9 bases are a match to TRBD1. In germline, CDR1 is MDHEN, CDR2 SYDVKM. V gave up 3 bases and J gave up 5 bases; unmatched junction bases: 5. CDR3 length equals 15 residues. The CDR3 spells CASSLRDRDNNEQFF. CDR3 bases: TGTGCCAGCAGTTTGCGGGACAGGGATAACAATGAGCAGTTCTTC.

This rearrangement joins TRBV6-4 to TRBJ2-1; 11 bases are shared with TRBD2. Germline V CDR1 and CDR2: MRHNA, SNTAGT. This CDR3 has 16 residues. V lost 6 bases, J lost 4 bases, and 8 bases stayed unmatched. The CDR3 nucleotides are TGTGCCAGCAGAGCCACTAGCGGGGGAAGTTACAATGAGCAGTTCTTC. Translation: CASRATSGGSYNEQFF.

This chain links TRBV5-1 with TRBJ2-3, with 9 positions matching TRBD2. Per germline, CDR1 SGHRS and CDR2 YFSETQ. The CDR3 has 14 residues. With 3 bases clipped from V and 8 bases from J, the junction kept 7 bases outside the gene matches. The CDR3 loop is CASSSSGIGATQYF. CDR3 in DNA: TGCGCCAGCAGCTCTAGCGGGATCGGAGCTACGCAGTATTTT. The full variable domain, in which reference TRBV5-1 and TRBJ2-3 provide the parts outside the CDR3, is KAGVTQTPRYLIKTRGQQVTLSCSPISGHRSVSWYQQTPGQGLQFLFEYFSETQRNKGNFPGRFSGRQFSNSRSEMNVSTLELGDSALYLCASSSSGIGATQYFGPGTRLTVL.

The chain combines TRBV2 with TRBJ2-7; 9 nucleotides match TRBD2. V shed 3 bases, J shed 6 bases, and the junction held 9 bases outside the gene matches. The CDR3 extends over 15 amino acids. In germline, CDR1 is SNHLY, CDR2 FYNNEI. CDR3 in DNA: TGTGCCAGCAGTGATCTGGGCGGGAGGGGTTCCGAGCAGTACTTC. Its translation is CASSDLGGRGSEQYF.

The rearrangement links TRBV30 to TRBJ2-7; 7 bases are shared with TRBD1. The J segment lost 5 bases and the V segment lost 1 base, leaving 5 bases of the junction unmatched. The germline V gene encodes CDR1 GTSNPN and CDR2 SVGIG (reference sequence). The CDR3 extends over 13 amino acids. CDR3 sequence: CAWSGGQRNEQYF. Here the CDR3 DNA reads TGTGCCTGGAGTGGGGGACAGCGCAACGAGCAGTACTTC.

There are a few counts of this clone. The chain couples TRBV5-1 to TRBJ2-3; D uncertain. The CDR3 has 13 amino acids. CDR1 is SGHRS, CDR2 YFSETQ, per germline. Trimming cost V 7 bases and J 6 bases, with 15 bases left between them. CDR3 sequence (DNA): TGCGCCAGCGGCGGCAGTCGAGCGGATACGCAGTATTTT. It yields the protein CASGGSRADTQYF.

This clone showed up just once. The genes are TRBV7-8 and TRBJ1-2, with a possible D match to TRBD1 (6 bases). V dropped 5 bases and J dropped 7 bases, with 11 bases sitting between them. This CDR3 is 12 amino acids long. The V gene's germline CDR1 is SGHVS and CDR2 FQNEAQ. CDR3 sequence: CASSIQGGGYTF. CDR3 DNA sequence: TGTGCCAGCAGCATACAGGGTGGTGGCTACACCTTC.

CDR3 sequence (DNA): TGTGCCAGCAGTTTCACAGGGGCGAACACCGGGGAGCTGTTTTTT. Its translation: CASSFTGANTGELFF. The V call is TRBV6-6, the J call TRBJ2-2; the match to TRBD1 covers 7 bases. V was clipped by 4 bases and J by 0 bases; unmatched bases: 2. Germline V gene data show CDR1 as MNHNY and CDR2 as SVGAGI (reference sequence). The CDR3 totals 15 residues.

The chain joins TRBV28 to TRBJ2-5, with D perhaps matching TRBD1 (5 bases). V lost 7 bases and J 7 bases, leaving 19 bases between the germline ends. The CDR3 has 14 residues. From germline, CDR1 is MDHEN and CDR2 SYDVKM. The CDR3 sequence: CASNTRGGFVTQYF. The CDR3 nucleotides are TGTGCCAGCAATACAAGGGGTGGCTTTGTGACCCAGTACTTC. The whole variable domain, filled in from reference TRBV28 and TRBJ2-5, reads DVKVTQSSRYLVKRTGEKVFLECVQDMDHENMFWYRQDPGLGLRLIYFSYDVKMKEKGDIPEGYSVSREKKERFSLILESASTNQTSMYLCASNTRGGFVTQYFGPGTRLLVL.

The chain uses TRBV20-1 and TRBJ2-7; the D is unclear. V lost 5 bases and J 5 bases, leaving 10 bases between the germline ends. CDR3 length: 11 amino acids. CDR1 is DFQATT and CDR2 is SNEGSKA in the germline V gene (reference sequence). CDR3 amino acids: CSARVNDEQYF. The CDR3 DNA follows: TGCAGTGCTCGCGTCAATGACGAGCAGTACTTC.

This clone appeared once. CDR3 bases: TGTGCCAGCAGTGAACGCCAGGGCACTCCCCAGTTCTTC. Amino acids: CASSERQGTPQFF. J is TRBJ2-1 and V is TRBV2, with a weak D call TRBD1 (5 bases). The CDR3 length is 13 residues. Germline V gene sequence: CDR1 SNHLY, CDR2 FYNNEI. Deletions cut 2 bases from V and 13 bases from J, with 15 bases between.

The chain is built from TRBV29-1 and TRBJ2-3; the match to TRBD2 covers 12 bases. Germline V gene data show CDR1 as SQVTM and CDR2 as ANQGSEA. V gave up 0 bases and J gave up 6 bases; unmatched junction bases: 4. The CDR3 sequence is 15 residues long. The CDR3 nucleotides are TGCAGCGTTGAAGATTCTAGCGGGAGGGGGGATACGCAGTATTTT. Protein product: CSVEDSSGRGDTQYF.

This rearrangement joins TRBV12-1 to TRBJ2-7; TRBD2 is the table's D call and was not checked against the DNA. TRBV12-1 is noted as a pseudogene. The CDR3 totals 13 residues. The CDR3 DNA reads as TGTGCCGGACCGGGACTAGAGTCCTACGAGCAGTACTTC. This translates into CAGPGLESYEQYF.

The V call is TRBV5-1, the J call TRBJ1-1; TRBD1 matches 7 bases. CDR3 length: 12 residues. V was pared by 4 bases and J by 8 bases, with 5 bases of the junction left unmatched. Germline CDR1 is SGHRS and CDR2 is YFSETQ. The CDR3: CASSHPDREAFF. Written as DNA, the CDR3 is TGCGCCAGCAGCCATCCGGACAGGGAAGCTTTCTTT.

A note on this clone: One end of the junction does not line up with germline, which may come from a read error. The gene calls are TRBV6-6 and TRBJ2-1; D perhaps matches TRBD2 (5 bases). CDR1 is MNHNY, CDR2 SVGAGI, per germline (reference sequence). The CDR3 runs 14 residues. The CDR3 coding sequence is TGTGCCAGCAGTGACTCACTCGGGGTGAATGAGCAGTTCTTC. This gives the protein CASSDSLGVNEQFF.

This rearrangement joins TRBV5-5 to TRBJ1-5, with TRBD1 as a possible D gene (6 bases). Germline values: CDR1 SGHKS, CDR2 YYEKEE (reference sequence). The ends were cut back, 0 bases at V and 2 bases at J, with 15 bases in the middle. The CDR3 has 17 amino acids. CDR3 nucleotides: TGTGCCAGCAGCTTGGCGGGGGGAGGGGGTGGCAATCAGCCCCAGCATTTT. It is translated as CASSLAGGGGGNQPQHF.

J is TRBJ2-5 and V is TRBV7-3; 7 bases align to TRBD1. This CDR3 is built from 14 residues. Germline assignment: CDR1 SGHTA and CDR2 FQGTGA. V shed 0 bases, J shed 5 bases, and the junction held 3 bases outside the gene matches. Here the CDR3 DNA reads TGTGCCAGCAGCTTAACAACAGGGGCGGAGACCCAGTACTTC. This encodes CASSLTTGAETQYF.

This chain connects TRBV6-6 to TRBJ2-7, with D possibly matching TRBD1 (6 bases). The germline V and J ends were trimmed by 4 bases and 1 base, with 17 bases remaining between them. The CDR3 is 16 residues long. Germline-derived CDR1 and CDR2 are MNHNY and SVGAGI (reference sequence). The CDR3 DNA is TGTGCCAGCAGTTTGCGTCAGGGGACGATTTCCTACGAGCAGTACTTC. Translating gives CASSLRQGTISYEQYF.

The chain couples TRBV4-3 to TRBJ2-1; D possibly corresponds to TRBD2 (6 bases). The CDR3 runs 15 residues. V was trimmed by 3 bases and J by 7 bases, leaving 16 bases between them. Per germline, CDR1 LGHNA and CDR2 YSLEER. The CDR3 sequence: CASSHLRLGGNEQFF. The CDR3 bases are TGCGCCAGCAGCCATCTTAGACTAGGCGGGAATGAGCAGTTCTTC.

This clone was picked up a small number of times. The chain links TRBV5-6 to TRBJ1-1, with no clear D. CDR1 is SGHDT and CDR2 is YYEEEE in the germline V gene. The CDR3 sequence is 13 residues long. The V and J ends lost 4 bases and 7 bases respectively, with 14 bases between them. The DNA of the CDR3 is TGTGCCAGCAGCCTGTCTATACGGGGTGAAGCTTTCTTT. It is translated as CASSLSIRGEAFF.